The clone carrying this T cell receptor (beta chain) has just one count. At one of its ends the junction is not consistent with the germline gene, which may arise from a read error. The sample comes from a study of blood T cell repertoires in COVID-19. About the research overall: Specimens from acute and convalescent COVID-19 originated in the United States, Italy and Spain. T cells, B-cell-depleted T cells, or PBMCs supplied cDNA or gDNA.

The CDR3 totals 14 residues. CDR1 and CDR2 from the germline V gene are LGHDT and YNNKEL (reference sequence). Authors' processing steps: By means of reference gene primer amplification, nucleated cell counts were estimated. The assay was immunoSEQ multiplex PCR, and TCRdb's table has in-frame clones only and misses some. For V, J and clone size, that table is used; D and trimming come from the DNA. Of some 35,000 clones listed, roughly 80% are singletons. The sequence was obtained from a man aged 70-80 years with acute or convalescent COVID-19. The sequencing sample was made of peripheral blood. The gene calls are TRBV3-1 (or the pseudogene TRBV3-2) and TRBJ2-7, with D perhaps matching TRBD1 or TRBD2 (6 bases each). This chain's CDR3 is CARSQGGWRGEQYF. DNA for the CDR3: TGTGCCCGCAGCCAAGGGGGGTGGAGGGGCGAGCAGTACTTC.